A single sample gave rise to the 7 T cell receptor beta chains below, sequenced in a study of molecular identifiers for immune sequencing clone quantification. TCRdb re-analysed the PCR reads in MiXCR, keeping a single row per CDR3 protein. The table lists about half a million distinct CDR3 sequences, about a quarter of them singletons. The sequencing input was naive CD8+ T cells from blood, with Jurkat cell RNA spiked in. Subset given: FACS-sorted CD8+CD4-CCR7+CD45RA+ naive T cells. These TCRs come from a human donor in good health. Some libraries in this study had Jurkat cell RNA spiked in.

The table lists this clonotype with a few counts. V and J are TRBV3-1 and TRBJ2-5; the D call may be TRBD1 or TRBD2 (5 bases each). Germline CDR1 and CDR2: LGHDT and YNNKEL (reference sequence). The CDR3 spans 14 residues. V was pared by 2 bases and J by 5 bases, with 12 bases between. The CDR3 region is CASSQYGAVETQYF. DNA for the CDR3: TGTGCCAGCAGCCAATACGGGGCGGTTGAGACCCAGTACTTC.

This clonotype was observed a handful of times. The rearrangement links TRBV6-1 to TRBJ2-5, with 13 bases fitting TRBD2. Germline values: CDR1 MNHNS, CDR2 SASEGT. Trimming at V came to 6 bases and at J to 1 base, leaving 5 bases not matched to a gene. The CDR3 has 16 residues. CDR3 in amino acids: CASRTSGGNLQETQYF. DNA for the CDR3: TGTGCCAGCAGGACTAGCGGGGGGAACCTCCAAGAGACCCAGTACTTC.

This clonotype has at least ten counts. The CDR3 spells CSAPLIRSYEQYF. For the CDR3, the DNA is TGCAGTGCTCCGCTGATCCGGTCCTACGAGCAGTACTTC. The V and J genes are TRBV20-1 and TRBJ2-7; D is ambiguous. This CDR3 is 13 amino acids long. Trimming removed 5 bases at V and 1 base at J, with 12 bases between. Per germline, CDR1 DFQATT and CDR2 SNEGSKA (reference sequence).

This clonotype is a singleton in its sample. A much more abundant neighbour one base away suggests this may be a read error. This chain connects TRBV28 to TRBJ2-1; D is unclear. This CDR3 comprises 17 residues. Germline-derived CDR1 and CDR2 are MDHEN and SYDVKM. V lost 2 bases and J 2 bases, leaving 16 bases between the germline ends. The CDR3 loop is CASSLRLVPAPYNEQFF. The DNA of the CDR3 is TGTGCCAGCAGTTTACGCCTGGTCCCCGCTCCCTACAATGAGCAGTTCTTC. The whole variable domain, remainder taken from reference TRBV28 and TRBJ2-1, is DVKVTQSSRYLVKRTGEKVFLECVQDMDHENMFWYRQDPGLGLRLIYFSYDVKMKEKGDIPEGYSVSREKKERFSLILESASTNQTSMYLCASSLRLVPAPYNEQFFGPGTRLTVL.

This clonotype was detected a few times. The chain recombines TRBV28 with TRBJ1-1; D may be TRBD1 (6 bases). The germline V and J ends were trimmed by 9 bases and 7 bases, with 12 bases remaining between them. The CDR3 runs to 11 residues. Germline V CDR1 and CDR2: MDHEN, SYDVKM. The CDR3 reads CASKTGLEAFF. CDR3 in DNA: TGTGCCAGTAAGACAGGACTTGAAGCTTTCTTT.

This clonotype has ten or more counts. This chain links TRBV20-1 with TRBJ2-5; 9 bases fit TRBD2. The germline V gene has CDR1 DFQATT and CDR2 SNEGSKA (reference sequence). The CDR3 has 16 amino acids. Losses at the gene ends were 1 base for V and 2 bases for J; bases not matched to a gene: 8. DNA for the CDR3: TGCAGTGCTAGAGGGGCGGGAGGGCCGAGACAAGAGACCCAGTACTTC. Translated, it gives CSARGAGGPRQETQYF.

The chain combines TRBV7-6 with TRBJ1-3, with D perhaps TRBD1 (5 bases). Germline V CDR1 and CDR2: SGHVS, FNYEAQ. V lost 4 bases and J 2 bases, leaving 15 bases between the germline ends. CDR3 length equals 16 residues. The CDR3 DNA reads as TGTGCCAGCAGCTCGGGGGGAATGGATGCTGGAAACACCATATATTTT. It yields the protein CASSSGGMDAGNTIYF.